Described below is a single T cell receptor (beta chain) sequence and its context. Its cognate antigen is unknown. The table came from immunoSEQ multiplex PCR; TCRdb's copy has only in-frame clones and leaves some out. The sample has approximately 150,000 clones; more than 90% are singletons. The sample comes from a study of T cell responses to AZD1222 COVID-19 vaccine. Study conclusions and caveats: When two AZD1222 doses had been given, Spike-specific TCR breadth and depth rose. A mostly white British donor set with more females was recruited, and clonal diversity was possibly underestimated. The reported proportion of spike-specific TCRs targeting unmutated variant regions was nearly half.

Germline CDR1 reads MDHEN; CDR2 reads SYDVKM. Losses at the gene ends were 5 bases for V and 4 bases for J; bases not matched to a gene: 9. CDR3 length equals 16 residues. The chain employs TRBV28 and TRBJ2-1; 9 nucleotides agree with TRBD2. This clonotype was sampled from an adult who received the AZD1222 COVID-19 vaccine. The sequencing here drew on peripheral blood, taken 28 days after the second AZD1222 dose. DNA of the CDR3: TGTGCCAGCAGTCCCATAGCGGGAGTGGGATACAATGAGCAGTTCTTC. Translated, it gives CASSPIAGVGYNEQFF.